These 13 T cell receptor beta chains share one sample of origin, sequenced in a study of STAT3 mutations in large granular lymphocyte leukemia (dated by TCRdb to the late 2010s). Broader findings and caveats from the paper: At least one immunodominant TCRbeta clonotype was present in every T-LGLL patient, and multiple immunodominant subclonotypes appeared in about half of the T-LGLL patients.

No antigen is known for these receptors. Libraries were prepared through the immunoSEQ multiplex PCR assay. TCRdb limited this immuneACCESS table to in-frame rearrangements with V and J called. A share of clones is missing; checked studies link under half to unresolved V genes, and the rest is unexplained. The sample profile shows about 3,700 clones; approximately 40% of them were found once. In total, the top ten clones hold around 84% of the sample. Material for sequencing was peripheral blood mononuclear cells. The receptors shown here come from a man in his 60s with T-cell large granular lymphocyte leukemia. Some clones in this sample may be carry-over from other donors' samples. The age is the age at diagnosis.

This clone is labeled medium-sized (0.01 to 0.1%). V usage is TRBV4-3 and J usage is TRBJ1-1; perhaps TRBD1 as D (5 bases). V was shortened by 0 bases and J by 10 bases, with 15 bases between the two germline ends. Germline assignment: CDR1 LGHNA and CDR2 YSLEER. The CDR3 spans 14 residues. The CDR3 protein is CASSQDRGDGRAFF. CDR3 sequence (DNA): TGCGCCAGCAGCCAAGATCGCGGGGACGGTCGAGCTTTCTTT.

The CDR3 DNA sequence: TGCGCCAGCAGCCAAGGCGGGTCGTGGGGGTACAATGAGCAGTTCTTC. Its protein is CASSQGGSWGYNEQFF. The chain links TRBV4-3 to TRBJ2-1; tentatively, D is TRBD1 or TRBD2 (5 bases each). The CDR3 runs 16 residues. The germline CDR1 and CDR2 sequences are LGHNA and YSLEER. Trimming stripped 1 base from V and 4 bases from J, with 14 bases between.

The CDR3 sequence: CASSPFQISTDTQYF. The CDR3 DNA reads TGTGCCAGCTCACCCTTTCAAATTAGCACAGATACGCAGTATTTT. The V and J genes are TRBV18 and TRBJ2-3; D gene uncertain. CDR1 and CDR2 (germline): KGHSH, LQKENI. The V gene lost 3 bases and the J gene lost 0 bases, with 10 bases spanning the gap. The CDR3 consists of 15 residues.

This chain links TRBV29-1 with TRBJ1-5; possibly TRBD1 for D (5 bases). CDR1 and CDR2 from the germline V gene are SQVTM and ANQGSEA. V lost 6 bases and J 7 bases, leaving 13 bases between the germline ends. The CDR3 loop spans 12 amino acids. The CDR3 coding sequence is TGCAGCGTCCGCACGGGGGGGCAGCCCCAGCATTTT. It is translated as CSVRTGGQPQHF.

This chain links TRBV7-9 with TRBJ1-1; weak D call: TRBD1 (6 bases). V dropped 5 bases and J dropped 0 bases, with 19 bases sitting between them. This CDR3 is built from 17 residues. Germline CDR1 reads SEHNR; CDR2 reads FQNEAQ (reference sequence). The CDR3 reads CASSLRLGANMNTEAFF. CDR3 nucleotides: TGTGCCAGCAGCCTACGATTGGGGGCCAATATGAACACTGAAGCTTTCTTT.

This clone was seen only a few times. The rearrangement links TRBV27 to TRBJ2-6; D uncertain. Germline V gives CDR1 MNHEY, CDR2 SMNVEV (reference sequence). This CDR3 has 14 residues. Trimming stripped 8 bases from V and 4 bases from J, with 12 bases between. In DNA form, the CDR3 reads TGTGCCAGCGGCCCCCGCGCAGGGGCCAACGTCCTGACTTTC. Translation gives CASGPRAGANVLTF.

The J gene is TRBJ2-7, the V gene TRBV5-6; unclear D gene. Trimming removed 1 base at V and 6 bases at J, with 8 bases between. The V gene's germline CDR1 is SGHDT and CDR2 YYEEEE. CDR3 length: 12 amino acids. CDR3 in DNA: TGTGCCAGCAGCTTGTATAGTCCCGAGCAGTACGTC. Encoded protein: CASSLYSPEQYV.

The rearrangement links TRBV6-1 to TRBJ2-2; D gene uncertain. V was pared by 2 bases and J by 1 base, with 8 bases between. Germline assignment: CDR1 MNHNS and CDR2 SASEGT. This CDR3 has 15 amino acids. The CDR3 loop reads CASSEPGLNTGELFF. The CDR3 DNA reads as TGTGCCAGCAGTGAACCGGGCCTGAACACCGGGGAGCTGTTTTTT.

The V gene is TRBV29-1, the J gene TRBJ2-5; D not resolved. Trimming shortened V by 4 bases and J by 5 bases, and 17 bases separated the two germline ends. The CDR3 consists of 14 residues. CDR1 and CDR2 (germline): SQVTM, ANQGSEA. Here the CDR3 DNA reads TGCAGCGTTGTTTCCGGCCCGATGGGGGAGACCCAGTACTTC. It codes for CSVVSGPMGETQYF.

CDR3 in DNA: TGTGCCAGCAGCTCACCAACACTACAGGGGGCGGATGAAAAACTGTTTTTT. Its protein product is CASSSPTLQGADEKLFF. V usage is TRBV13 and J usage is TRBJ1-4; 9 bases are shared with TRBD1. After removal of 4 bases from V and 6 bases from J, the junction contained 12 bases not matched to a gene. This CDR3 has 17 residues. Germline-derived CDR1 and CDR2 are PRHDT and FYEKMQ (reference sequence).

The chain employs TRBV5-1 and TRBJ1-5; unclear D gene. V was shortened by 4 bases and J by 5 bases, with 10 bases between the two germline ends. This CDR3 contains 13 residues. The germline V gene has CDR1 SGHRS and CDR2 YFSETQ. CDR3: CASSPGEDQPQHF. CDR3 nucleotides: TGCGCCAGCAGCCCCGGTGAAGATCAGCCCCAGCATTTT.

The V call is TRBV30, the J call TRBJ1-2; TRBD1 matches 8 bases. This CDR3 contains 14 residues. Germline V gene lookup returns CDR1 GTSNPN and CDR2 SVGIG (reference sequence). Trimming cost V 3 bases and J 6 bases; bases outside gene matches: 9. The CDR3 DNA follows: TGTGCCTGGAGCGGGACAGGCCTTTCACATGGCTACACCTTC. Translation: CAWSGTGLSHGYTF.

J is TRBJ2-2 and V is TRBV25-1; no reliable D call. Germline loops: CDR1 MGHDK, CDR2 SYGVNS. The CDR3 consists of 13 residues. V was clipped by 6 bases and J by 5 bases, with 10 bases between them. CDR3 sequence reads: CASSADGTGELFF. The DNA for the CDR3 is TGTGCCAGCAGCGCTGACGGGACCGGGGAGCTGTTTTTT.